These 16 T cell receptor beta chains came from one sample sequenced in a study of tumor-infiltrating lymphocytes in localized non-small cell lung cancer. Only in-frame clones appear in the TCRdb table, and some are missing; sequencing was by immunoSEQ multiplex PCR. The table has about 6,900 clones, about two thirds seen once. What was sequenced was lung tumor tissue. The origin of the receptors is a human donor with non-small cell lung cancer.

By its share, this clone is large (0.1 to 1%). This chain uses TRBV7-9 with TRBJ2-1, with 7 positions matching TRBD1. V was clipped by 1 base and J by 10 bases; unmatched bases: 10. The germline CDR1 and CDR2 sequences are SEHNR and FQNEAQ (reference sequence). CDR3 size: 15 residues. DNA of the CDR3: TGTGCCAGCAGCTTAGTAATGGGACAGCACAGGGAGCAGTTCTTC. Its translation is CASSLVMGQHREQFF.

There are a few counts of this clone. The V gene is TRBV2, the J gene TRBJ1-2; 7 bases are shared with TRBD1. The junction had 12 bases not matched to a gene; V was cut back by 6 bases and J by 2 bases. The length of the CDR3 is 16 residues. Germline values: CDR1 SNHLY, CDR2 FYNNEI. The CDR3 DNA is TGTGCCAGCAGCCCAATGCGGGAGACAGGGAACTATGGCTACACCTTC. It yields the protein CASSPMRETGNYGYTF.

The CDR3 coding sequence is TGCGCCAGCAGCCAGAGCTATTCCCAACCCTGGAACACTGAAGCTTTCTTT. Translated, it gives CASSQSYSQPWNTEAFF. The V gene is TRBV4-1, the J gene TRBJ1-1; D is ambiguous. V was clipped by 3 bases and J by 1 base, with 18 bases between them. The CDR3 runs 17 residues. Germline V lookup: CDR1 MGHRA, CDR2 YSYEKL.

The V and J genes are TRBV19 and TRBJ2-7, with a tentative D call TRBD2 (5 bases). The germline V and J ends were trimmed by 5 bases and 5 bases, with 19 bases remaining between them. There are 15 residues in the CDR3. Per the germline V gene, CDR1 is LNHDA and CDR2 is SQIVND (reference sequence). CDR3 coding DNA: TGTGCCAGTAGTCCCCGGGGATCAACTGCCCACGAGCAGTACTTC. This translates into CASSPRGSTAHEQYF.

This rearrangement joins TRBV5-4 to TRBJ2-2; 7 bases agree with TRBD1. With V trimmed by 4 bases and J by 2 bases, 5 bases remained unmatched. CDR1 SGHNT and CDR2 YYREEE come from the germline V gene (reference sequence). The CDR3 has 15 amino acids. The CDR3 protein is CASSLTGVNTGELFF. CDR3 nucleotide sequence: TGTGCCAGCAGCCTAACAGGGGTTAACACCGGGGAGCTGTTTTTT.

V is TRBV7-3 and J is TRBJ2-2, with a possible D match to TRBD1 (5 bases). V was trimmed by 0 bases and J by 3 bases, leaving 8 bases between them. There are 15 residues in the CDR3. Germline lookup yields CDR1 SGHTA and CDR2 FQGTGA. CDR3 residues: CASSLTSRDTGELFF. The CDR3 bases are TGTGCCAGCAGCTTAACTAGCAGGGACACCGGGGAGCTGTTTTTT. The whole variable domain, remainder taken from reference TRBV7-3 and TRBJ2-2, is GAGVSQTPSNKVTEKGKYVELRCDPISGHTALYWYRQSLGQGPEFLIYFQGTGAADDSGLPNDRFFAVRPEGSVSTLKIQRTERGDSAVYLCASSLTSRDTGELFFGEGSRLTVL.

The rearrangement links TRBV9 to TRBJ2-1, with D tentatively TRBD1 (6 bases). Germline CDR1 and CDR2: SGDLS and YYNGEE. This CDR3 contains 15 residues. Trimming removed 1 base at V and 10 bases at J, with 18 bases between. The CDR3: CASSVRGNTELEQFF. The CDR3 DNA follows: TGTGCCAGCAGCGTAAGGGGGAACACGGAACTCGAGCAGTTCTTC.

There are a few counts of this clone. J is TRBJ2-7 and V is TRBV5-1; 7 bases line up with TRBD1. This CDR3 region has 14 residues. Germline CDR1 reads SGHRS; CDR2 reads YFSETQ. With V trimmed by 4 bases and J by 6 bases, 10 bases remained unmatched. The CDR3: CASSPKGAQIEQYF. The CDR3 DNA follows: TGCGCCAGCAGCCCGAAGGGGGCGCAGATCGAGCAGTACTTC.

This chain links TRBV6-5 with TRBJ2-5; D gene uncertain. Between the trimmed V and J ends, which lost 6 bases and 7 bases, there was a span of 15 bases. The CDR3 has 13 amino acids. Germline lookup yields CDR1 MNHEY and CDR2 SVGAGI. The chain's CDR3 is CASSLDTGGTQYF. CDR3 nucleotides: TGTGCCAGCAGCCTTGACACGGGCGGGACCCAGTACTTC.

The sample holds a few counts of this clone. The chain couples TRBV7-2 to TRBJ2-5, with D possibly being TRBD1 (5 bases). V was clipped by 7 bases and J by 2 bases, with 11 bases between them. Germline V CDR1 and CDR2: SGHTA, FQGNSA. The CDR3 sequence is 13 residues long. CDR3 nucleotide sequence: TGTGCCAGCACCCGGACATTTCAAGAGACCCAGTACTTC. Translating it yields CASTRTFQETQYF.

J is TRBJ2-1 and V is TRBV9, with D possibly TRBD2 on 7 matching bases. Germline-derived CDR1 and CDR2 are SGDLS and YYNGEE. The V and J ends lost 0 bases and 2 bases respectively, with 12 bases between them. CDR3 length equals 16 residues. CDR3 residues: CASSVGGAGAYNEQFF. Here the CDR3 DNA reads TGTGCCAGCAGCGTAGGGGGGGCGGGAGCCTACAATGAGCAGTTCTTC.

This rearrangement joins TRBV27 to TRBJ1-5; perhaps TRBD1 as D (6 bases). CDR3 length: 18 residues. The ends were cut back, 0 bases at V and 0 bases at J, with 15 bases in the middle. Germline values: CDR1 MNHEY, CDR2 SMNVEV (reference sequence). Written as DNA, the CDR3 is TGTGCCAGCAGTTTATCCGGTTCGGGGGCGGATAGCAATCAGCCCCAGCATTTT. Translated: CASSLSGSGADSNQPQHF.

This clone was recorded once. The chain employs TRBV30 and TRBJ2-3, with D possibly called TRBD1 or TRBD2 (5 bases each). The V gene lost 1 base and the J gene lost 5 bases, with 10 bases spanning the gap. CDR3 length: 13 residues. Germline V gene data show CDR1 as GTSNPN and CDR2 as SVGIG (reference sequence). The DNA for the CDR3 is TGTGCCTGGAGTGAAACGGGGCGAGATACGCAGTATTTT. Its translation is CAWSETGRDTQYF.

The CDR3 DNA is TGCGCCAGCAGCTTGAGCCGGGACGAGGGGAATCAGCCCCAGCATTTT. Translating gives CASSLSRDEGNQPQHF. The genes are TRBV5-1 and TRBJ1-5; D possibly corresponds to TRBD1 (5 bases). There are 16 residues in the CDR3. V was shortened by 1 base and J by 4 bases, with 15 bases between the two germline ends. The germline gives CDR1 SGHRS, CDR2 YFSETQ.

This clone was seen a single time. V is TRBV5-5 and J is TRBJ1-1; D might be TRBD1 (5 bases). The CDR3 sequence is 13 residues long. Germline V gene data show CDR1 as SGHKS and CDR2 as YYEKEE (reference sequence). The V gene lost 2 bases and the J gene lost 4 bases, with 9 bases spanning the gap. The CDR3, as DNA: TGTGCCAGCAGCTTCCGGGGCGGCACTGAAGCTTTCTTT. Translated: CASSFRGGTEAFF.

This clone occurred once. The V gene is TRBV28, the J gene TRBJ1-2; D may be TRBD1 (6 bases). Germline CDR1 reads MDHEN; CDR2 reads SYDVKM. The CDR3 covers 16 residues. V was cut by 5 bases and J by 5 bases, with 21 bases left in between. The CDR3 nucleotides read TGTGCCAGCAGTCCTATACCAGGGGCTATGGGGTATGGCTACACCTTC. It encodes CASSPIPGAMGYGYTF.